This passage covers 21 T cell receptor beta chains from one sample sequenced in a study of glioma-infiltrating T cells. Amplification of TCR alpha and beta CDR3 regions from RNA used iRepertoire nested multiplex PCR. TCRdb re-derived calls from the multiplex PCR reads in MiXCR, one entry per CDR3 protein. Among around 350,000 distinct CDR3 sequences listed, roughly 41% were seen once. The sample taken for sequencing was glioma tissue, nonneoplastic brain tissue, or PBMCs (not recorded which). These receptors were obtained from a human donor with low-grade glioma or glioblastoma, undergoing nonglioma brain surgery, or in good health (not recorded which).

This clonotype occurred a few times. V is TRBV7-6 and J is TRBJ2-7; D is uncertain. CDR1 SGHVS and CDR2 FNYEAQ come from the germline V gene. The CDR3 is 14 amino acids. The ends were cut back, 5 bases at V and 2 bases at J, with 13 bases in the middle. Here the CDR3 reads CASSARYSTYEQYF. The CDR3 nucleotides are TGTGCCAGCAGCGCCCGATATAGTACCTACGAGCAGTACTTC.

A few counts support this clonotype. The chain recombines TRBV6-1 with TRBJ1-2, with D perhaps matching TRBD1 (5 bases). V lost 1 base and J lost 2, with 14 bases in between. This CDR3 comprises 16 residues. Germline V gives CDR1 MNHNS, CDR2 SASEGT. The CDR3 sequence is CASSEGGGRPNYGYTF. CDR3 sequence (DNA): TGTGCCAGCAGTGAAGGGGGCGGACGGCCGAACTATGGCTACACCTTC.

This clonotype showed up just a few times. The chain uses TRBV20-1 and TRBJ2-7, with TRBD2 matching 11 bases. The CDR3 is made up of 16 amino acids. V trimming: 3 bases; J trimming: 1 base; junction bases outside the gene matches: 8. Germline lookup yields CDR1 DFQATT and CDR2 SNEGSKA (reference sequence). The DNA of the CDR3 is TGCAGTGCTAGTACTAGCGGGAGCTCCGGGTCCTACGAGCAGTACTTC. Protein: CSASTSGSSGSYEQYF.

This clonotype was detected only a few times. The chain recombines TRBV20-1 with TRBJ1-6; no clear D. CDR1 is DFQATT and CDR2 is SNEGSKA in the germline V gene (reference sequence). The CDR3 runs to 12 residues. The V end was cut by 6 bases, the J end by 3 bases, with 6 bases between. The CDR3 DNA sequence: TGCAGTGCCCGGGACTATAATTCACCCCTCCACTTT. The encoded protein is CSARDYNSPLHF.

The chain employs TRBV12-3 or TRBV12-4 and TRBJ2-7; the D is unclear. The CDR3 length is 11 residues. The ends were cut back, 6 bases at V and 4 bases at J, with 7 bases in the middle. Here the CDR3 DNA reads TGTGCCAGCAGAACAGAGTACGAGCAGTACTTC. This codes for CASRTEYEQYF.

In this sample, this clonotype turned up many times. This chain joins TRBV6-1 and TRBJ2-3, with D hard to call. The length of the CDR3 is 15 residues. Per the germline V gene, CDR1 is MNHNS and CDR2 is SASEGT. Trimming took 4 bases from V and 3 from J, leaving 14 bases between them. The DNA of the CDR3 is TGTGCCAGCAGTGGACCCGGGCAGCTGACAGATACGCAGTATTTT. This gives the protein CASSGPGQLTDTQYF.

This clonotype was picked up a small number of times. CDR3 sequence (DNA): TGCAGCGTTGAGTCGCCAGGGCACCCGACCTTAGATGGCTACACCTTC. Protein sequence: CSVESPGHPTLDGYTF. The rearrangement links TRBV29-1 to TRBJ1-2, with D perhaps matching TRBD1 (5 bases). Trimming removed 3 bases at V and 6 bases at J, with 23 bases between. The CDR3 totals 16 residues. CDR1 SQVTM and CDR2 ANQGSEA come from the germline V gene.

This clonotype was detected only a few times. The CDR3 nucleotides are TGTGCCAGCAGCCAAGAGACTAGCGGGGGCTACGAGCAGTACTTC. Protein: CASSQETSGGYEQYF. V usage is TRBV4-2 and J usage is TRBJ2-7; TRBD2 aligns across 12 bases. Germline CDR1 and CDR2: LGHNA and YNFKEQ. This CDR3 is 15 amino acids long. The junction had 0 bases not matched to a gene; V was cut back by 0 bases and J by 3 bases.

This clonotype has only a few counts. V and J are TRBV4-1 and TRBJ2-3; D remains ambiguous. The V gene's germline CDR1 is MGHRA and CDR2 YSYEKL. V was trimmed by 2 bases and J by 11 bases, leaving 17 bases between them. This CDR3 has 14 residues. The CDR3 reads CASSQPPAPFMQYF. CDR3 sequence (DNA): TGCGCCAGCAGCCAACCTCCGGCCCCATTTATGCAGTATTTT.

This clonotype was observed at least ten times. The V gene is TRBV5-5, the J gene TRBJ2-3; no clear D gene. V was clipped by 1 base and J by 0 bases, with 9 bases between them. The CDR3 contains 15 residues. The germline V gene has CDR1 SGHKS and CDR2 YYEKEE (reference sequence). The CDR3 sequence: CASSLYSGSTDTQYF. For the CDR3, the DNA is TGTGCCAGCAGCTTGTATTCCGGGAGCACAGATACGCAGTATTTT.

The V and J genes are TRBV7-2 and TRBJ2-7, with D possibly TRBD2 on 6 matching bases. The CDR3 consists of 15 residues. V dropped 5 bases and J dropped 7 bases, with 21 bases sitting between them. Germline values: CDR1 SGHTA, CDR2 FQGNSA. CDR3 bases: TGTGCCAGCAGCCAAGAGGGGTCTAGCGAAAGGGAGCAGTACTTC. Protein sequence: CASSQEGSSEREQYF. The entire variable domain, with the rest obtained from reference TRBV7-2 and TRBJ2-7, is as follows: GAGVSQSPSNKVTEKGKDVELRCDPISGHTALYWYRQSLGQGLEFLIYFQGNSAPDKSGLPSDRFSAERTGGSVSTLTIQRTQQEDSAVYLCASSQEGSSEREQYFGPGTRLTVT.

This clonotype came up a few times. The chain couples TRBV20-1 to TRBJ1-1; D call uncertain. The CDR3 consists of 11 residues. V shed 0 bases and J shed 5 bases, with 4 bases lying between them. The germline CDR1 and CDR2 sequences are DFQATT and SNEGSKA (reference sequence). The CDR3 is CSARDWTEAFF. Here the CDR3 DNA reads TGCAGTGCTAGAGACTGGACTGAAGCTTTCTTT.

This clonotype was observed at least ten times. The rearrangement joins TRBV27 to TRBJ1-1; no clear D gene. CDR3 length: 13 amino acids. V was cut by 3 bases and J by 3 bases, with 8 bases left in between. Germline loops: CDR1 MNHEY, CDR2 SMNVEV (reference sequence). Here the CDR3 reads CASSFGWDTEAFF. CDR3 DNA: TGTGCCAGCAGTTTCGGTTGGGACACTGAAGCTTTCTTT.

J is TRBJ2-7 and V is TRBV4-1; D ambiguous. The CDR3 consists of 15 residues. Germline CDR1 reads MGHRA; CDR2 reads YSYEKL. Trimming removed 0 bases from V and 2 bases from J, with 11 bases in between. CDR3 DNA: TGCGCCAGCAGCCAAGATGTTTTAGGGCCCTACGAGCAGTACTTC. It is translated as CASSQDVLGPYEQYF.

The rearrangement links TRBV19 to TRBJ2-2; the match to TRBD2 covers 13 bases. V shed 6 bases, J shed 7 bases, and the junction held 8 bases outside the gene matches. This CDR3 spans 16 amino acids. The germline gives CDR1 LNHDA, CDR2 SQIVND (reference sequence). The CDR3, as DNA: TGTGCCAGTAGCACCGGGACTAGCGGGATGGGCGGGGAGCTGTTTTTT. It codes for CASSTGTSGMGGELFF.

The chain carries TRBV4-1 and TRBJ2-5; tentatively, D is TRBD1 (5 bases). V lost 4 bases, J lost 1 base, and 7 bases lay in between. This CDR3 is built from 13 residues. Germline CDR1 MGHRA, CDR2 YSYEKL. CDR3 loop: CASSRGTQETQYF. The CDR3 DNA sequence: TGCGCCAGCAGCCGGGGCACCCAAGAGACCCAGTACTTC.

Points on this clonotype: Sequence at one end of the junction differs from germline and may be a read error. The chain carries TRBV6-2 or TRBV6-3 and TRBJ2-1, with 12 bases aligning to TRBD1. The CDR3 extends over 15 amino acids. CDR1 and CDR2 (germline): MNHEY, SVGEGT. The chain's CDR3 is CVSREGGQGAGEQFF. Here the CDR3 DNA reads TGTGTCAGCAGAGAAGGGGGACAGGGGGCAGGAGAGCAGTTCTTC.

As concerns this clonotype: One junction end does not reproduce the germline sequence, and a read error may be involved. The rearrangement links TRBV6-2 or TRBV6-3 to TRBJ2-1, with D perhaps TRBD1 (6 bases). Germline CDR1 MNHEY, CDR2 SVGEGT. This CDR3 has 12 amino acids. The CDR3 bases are TGTGCCACCAGTGGTTTCCAGGACAGACAGTTCTTC. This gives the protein CATSGFQDRQFF.

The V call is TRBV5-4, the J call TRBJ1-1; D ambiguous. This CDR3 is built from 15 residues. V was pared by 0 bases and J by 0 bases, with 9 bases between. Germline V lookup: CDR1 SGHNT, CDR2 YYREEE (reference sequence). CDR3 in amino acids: CASSLGAGLNTEAFF. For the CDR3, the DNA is TGTGCCAGCAGCTTGGGGGCAGGTCTGAACACTGAAGCTTTCTTT.

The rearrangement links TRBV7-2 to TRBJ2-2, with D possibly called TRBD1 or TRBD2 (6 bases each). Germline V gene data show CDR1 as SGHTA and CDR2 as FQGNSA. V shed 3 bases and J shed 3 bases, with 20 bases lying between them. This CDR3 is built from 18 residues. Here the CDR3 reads CASSLAEGGAGDTGELFF. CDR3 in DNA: TGTGCCAGCAGCTTGGCCGAGGGGGGTGCCGGGGACACCGGGGAGCTGTTTTTT.

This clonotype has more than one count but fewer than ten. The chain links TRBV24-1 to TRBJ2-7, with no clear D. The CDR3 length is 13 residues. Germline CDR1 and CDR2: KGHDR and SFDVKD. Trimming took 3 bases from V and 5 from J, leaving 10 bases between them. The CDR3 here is CATSDPPADEQYF. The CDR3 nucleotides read TGTGCCACCAGTGATCCCCCGGCGGACGAGCAGTACTTC.